This is a list of T cell receptor beta chains from one sample in a study of blood T cell repertoires in COVID-19. Sequencing was performed with immunoSEQ multiplex PCR; in TCRdb, only in-frame clones are kept and a portion is missing. The table lists about 73,000 clones, around four fifths of them singletons. Sequencing input: peripheral blood. The receptors here all came from a man in his fifties with active COVID-19. The CDR3 runs from the conserved cysteine through the conserved F or W. Fields, in order: CDR3 DNA, CDR3 protein, J gene, clone size, V gene, D gene. D genes are given only for firm matches. Part of the rows lack a size; the others show once, few, many or a class for expanded clones.

TGTGCCAGCATGCCGCGGGACCGGGTCCATAATACGCAGTATTTT	CASMPRDRVHNTQYF	TRBJ2-3	-	TRBV7-9	-
TGTGCCAGCAGCCCCGGCAGGGCGAACTTTCAGCAGGGCTACACCTTC	CASSPGRANFQQGYTF	TRBJ1-2	few	TRBV7-9	-
TGTGCCAGCAACCAATTAGGGGTTGGCGGGGAGCTGTTTTTT	CASNQLGVGGELFF	TRBJ2-2	once	TRBV11-2	-
TGTGCCAGCAGCTTAGTAGGTGACAACTTTGTTTATGGCTACACCTTC	CASSLVGDNFVYGYTF	TRBJ1-2	-	TRBV7-9	-
TGTGCCAGTAGTATGTGGGCTAGCGGGGGGGCCCCGGAGACCCAGTACTTC	CASSMWASGGAPETQYF	TRBJ2-5	once	TRBV19	TRBD2
TGCGCCAGCAGCTTGGGTGATCTAACCTCCTATAATTCACCCCTCCACTTT	CASSLGDLTSYNSPLHF	TRBJ1-6	-	TRBV5-1	-
TGTGCCAGTAGCATCGACAGGGCACCCAATCAGCCCCAGCATTTT	CASSIDRAPNQPQHF	TRBJ1-5	-	TRBV19	TRBD1
TGTGCCAGCAGCGTTGACACTAACACTGAAGCTTTCTTT	CASSVDTNTEAFF	TRBJ1-1	-	TRBV7-3	-
TGTGCCAGCAGCAATGGACTAGCGGGGAGTGATACGCAGTATTTT	CASSNGLAGSDTQYF	TRBJ2-3	-	TRBV14	TRBD2
TGTGCCAGCAGGGGGACAGGGTCCAAAAACATTCAGTACTTC	CASRGTGSKNIQYF	TRBJ2-4	-	TRBV27	TRBD1
TGTGCCAGAAGCGCTACCGGACTAAACCAAGAGACCCAGTACTTC	CARSATGLNQETQYF	TRBJ2-5	once	TRBV5-3	-
TGTGCCATCAGTGATGGTCTAAGGGGCGGTCCGTCTGGGGCCAACGTCCTGACTTTC	CAISDGLRGGPSGANVLTF	TRBJ2-6	-	TRBV10-3	-
TGTGCCAGCACCCCGACTAGCGGGAGCTCCGGGGAGCTGTTTTTT	CASTPTSGSSGELFF	TRBJ2-2	-	TRBV21-1	-
TGTGCCAGTACTGTAGCGGGAGTGTACAATGAGCAGTTCTTC	CASTVAGVYNEQFF	TRBJ2-1	-	TRBV19	TRBD2
TGTGCCAGCAGCCAGACGAGGAGCTCCTATAATTCACCCCTCCACTTT	CASSQTRSSYNSPLHF	TRBJ1-6	-	TRBV3-1/TRBV3-2	-